The 12 T cell receptor beta chains below were found in one sample sequenced in a study of cytomegalovirus exposure and HLA in healthy donors (dated 2017 in TCRdb). The library was built by means of the immunoSEQ multiplex PCR assay. Imported from immuneACCESS, the table was reduced by TCRdb to in-frame sequences with V and J called. These copies leave out some clones; in studies compared against another copy, an unresolved V gene accounts for under half, and the cause of the remainder is not known. The sample table records under 200,000 clones; approximately 96% of these occur just once. Of the sample, under 0.9% is held by the ten largest clones. The material sequenced was PBMCs. These receptors were obtained from a woman aged 18 to 35 in good health and CMV-seronegative.

This chain links TRBV7-3 with TRBJ2-2, with a tentative D call TRBD2 (5 bases). The germline gives CDR1 SGHTA, CDR2 FQGTGA. CDR3 length: 13 amino acids. Trimming left V 1 base short and J 14 bases short, with 14 bases between. As DNA, the CDR3 is TGTGCCAGCAGCTTAAATTTAGAGGGAGAACTGTTTTTT. Encoded protein: CASSLNLEGELFF.

The chain joins TRBV12-5 to TRBJ2-5, with D maybe TRBD1 (6 bases). The V gene's germline CDR1 is LGHNT and CDR2 FRNRAP. Deletions cut 0 bases from V and 2 bases from J, with 7 bases between. The CDR3 contains 14 residues. DNA of the CDR3: TGTGCTAGTGGTTTGGTGGACAGACAAGAGACCCAGTACTTC. Residues: CASGLVDRQETQYF.

The V call is TRBV27, the J call TRBJ2-4, with no clear D. This CDR3 comprises 17 residues. The V end was cut by 6 bases, the J end by 0 bases, with 18 bases between. Per the germline V gene, CDR1 is MNHEY and CDR2 is SMNVEV (reference sequence). The CDR3: CASSSLPYIEAKNIQYF. CDR3 bases: TGTGCCAGCAGCTCATTACCCTATATTGAAGCCAAAAACATTCAGTACTTC.

The chain joins TRBV6-4 to TRBJ2-3; TRBD1 aligns across 7 bases. Germline-derived CDR1 and CDR2 are MRHNA and SNTAGT. The CDR3 contains 15 residues. V was pared by 3 bases and J by 4 bases, with 7 bases of the junction left unmatched. In DNA form, the CDR3 reads TGTGCCAGCAGTGAACACAGGGGTTGTGCAGATACGCAGTATTTT. Residues: CASSEHRGCADTQYF.

This clone was counted a single time. The J gene is TRBJ1-5, the V gene TRBV27, with D possibly matching TRBD1 (6 bases). The germline V and J ends were trimmed by 3 bases and 4 bases, with 10 bases remaining between them. The CDR3 runs 14 residues. The germline gives CDR1 MNHEY, CDR2 SMNVEV (reference sequence). Here the CDR3 reads CASSFATGNQPQHF. The CDR3, as DNA: TGTGCCAGCAGTTTTGCTACAGGGAATCAGCCCCAGCATTTT.

V gene TRBV5-1 combines with J gene TRBJ2-7, with TRBD1 matching over 11 bases. This CDR3 has 15 amino acids. The germline V gene encodes CDR1 SGHRS and CDR2 YFSETQ. Trimming cost V 4 bases and J 5 bases; bases outside gene matches: 8. CDR3: CASSPTGDRGDEQYF. CDR3 nucleotides: TGCGCCAGCAGCCCGACCGGGGACAGGGGGGACGAGCAGTACTTC.

Only a few counts were recorded for this clone. V gene TRBV9 combines with J gene TRBJ1-1, with D possibly TRBD1 on 6 matching bases. Per germline, CDR1 SGDLS and CDR2 YYNGEE. Between the trimmed V and J ends, which lost 3 bases and 8 bases, there was a span of 11 bases. The CDR3 consists of 12 residues. The CDR3 spells CASSEATGEAFF. Here the CDR3 DNA reads TGTGCCAGCAGCGAAGCTACAGGGGAAGCTTTCTTT.

The V call is TRBV18, the J call TRBJ1-1, with unresolved D. Between the trimmed V and J ends, which lost 2 bases and 4 bases, there was a span of 14 bases. The CDR3 covers 15 residues. The germline CDR1 and CDR2 sequences are KGHSH and LQKENI. CDR3 sequence reads: CASSPASGEATEAFF. The CDR3 coding sequence is TGTGCCAGCTCACCAGCATCCGGGGAAGCCACTGAAGCTTTCTTT.

This chain links TRBV6-6 with TRBJ2-2; the match to TRBD1 covers 7 bases. The V segment lost 6 bases and the J segment 6 bases; nucleotides outside the gene matches: 10. The CDR3 extends over 15 amino acids. Germline assignment: CDR1 MNHNY and CDR2 SVGAGI (reference sequence). CDR3 nucleotides: TGTGCCAGCAGGCAATCGACAGGGTCCCCCGGGGAGCTGTTTTTT. Residues: CASRQSTGSPGELFF.

The V call is TRBV7-3, the J call TRBJ2-1, with 10 bases aligning to TRBD1. The CDR3 loop spans 15 amino acids. V gave up 6 bases and J gave up 8 bases; unmatched junction bases: 10. Germline lookup yields CDR1 SGHTA and CDR2 FQGTGA. Here the CDR3 reads CASRKGGQGVDEQFF. The CDR3 coding sequence is TGTGCCAGCAGGAAAGGCGGACAGGGGGTCGATGAGCAGTTCTTC.

The chain couples TRBV19 to TRBJ1-2; D is possibly TRBD1 (5 bases). This CDR3 spans 14 amino acids. V gave up 6 bases and J gave up 6 bases, with 17 bases separating them. From germline, CDR1 is LNHDA and CDR2 SQIVND (reference sequence). For the CDR3, the DNA is TGTGCCAGTAGCTTTACGACAGACCAGAATGGCTACACCTTC. It codes for CASSFTTDQNGYTF.

This clone was recorded once. This sequence joins TRBV4-2 and TRBJ1-4; D gene ambiguous. Trimming stripped 4 bases from V and 4 bases from J, with 13 bases between. CDR3 size: 15 residues. CDR1 is LGHNA, CDR2 YNFKEQ, per germline. The CDR3 DNA reads as TGTGCCAGCAGCCCCACACCAGGAGGTAATGAAAAACTGTTTTTT. Its protein product is CASSPTPGGNEKLFF.